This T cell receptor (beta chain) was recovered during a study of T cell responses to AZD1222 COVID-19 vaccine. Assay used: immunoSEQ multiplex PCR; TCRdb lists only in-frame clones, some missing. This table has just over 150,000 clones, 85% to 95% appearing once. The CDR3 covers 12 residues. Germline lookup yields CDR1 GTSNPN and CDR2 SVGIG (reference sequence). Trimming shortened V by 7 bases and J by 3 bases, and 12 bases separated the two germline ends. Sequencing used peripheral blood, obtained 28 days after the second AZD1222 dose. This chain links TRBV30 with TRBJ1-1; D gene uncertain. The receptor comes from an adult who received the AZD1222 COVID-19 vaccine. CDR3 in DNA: TGTGCCTCCGATGACTGGGACACTGAAGCTTTCTTT. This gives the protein CASDDWDTEAFF.